The 27 T cell receptor beta chains in this list originate from one sample, sequenced in a study of blood T cell repertoires in COVID-19. Using immunoSEQ multiplex PCR, the repertoire was profiled, and TCRdb retains in-frame clones only, with some absent. The sample contains 200,000 to 250,000 clones, roughly 85% of which appear only once. The source material was peripheral blood. The receptors originated from a woman between 18 and 29 years old who had recovered from COVID-19.

The rearrangement joins TRBV25-1 to TRBJ2-7; 8 nucleotides align to TRBD1. The V gene end was trimmed by 5 bases and the J gene end by 5 bases; junction bases not matched to a gene: 8. Per the germline V gene, CDR1 is MGHDK and CDR2 is SYGVNS. The CDR3 sequence is 14 residues long. The CDR3 loop reads CASSFGQGVHEQYF. The CDR3 nucleotides are TGTGCCAGCAGTTTTGGACAGGGTGTCCACGAGCAGTACTTC.

This clone was seen just once. The chain has TRBV30 and TRBJ1-1; no clear D gene. This CDR3 comprises 14 residues. V was shortened by 3 bases and J by 3 bases, with 14 bases between the two germline ends. Germline lookup yields CDR1 GTSNPN and CDR2 SVGIG (reference sequence). CDR3 DNA sequence: TGTGCCTGGAGAAATCCCCCTTTTGACACTGAAGCTTTCTTT. Its translation: CAWRNPPFDTEAFF.

The V gene is TRBV6-2 or TRBV6-3, the J gene TRBJ2-7, with 13 bases that match TRBD2. The CDR3 consists of 16 residues. V shed 2 bases, J shed 6 bases, and the junction held 7 bases outside the gene matches. Per germline, CDR1 MNHEY and CDR2 SVGEGT. CDR3 in amino acids: CASSYGPGTSGIEQYF. CDR3 bases: TGTGCCAGCAGTTACGGGCCCGGGACTAGCGGGATCGAGCAGTACTTC.

The J gene is TRBJ1-2, the V gene TRBV11-2, with a tentative D call TRBD1 (6 bases). Germline V gene data show CDR1 as SGHAT and CDR2 as FQNNGV. The CDR3 runs to 15 residues. V gave up 5 bases and J gave up 4 bases, with 17 bases separating them. The CDR3 loop is CASSRTGTSIYGYTF. CDR3 DNA sequence: TGTGCCAGCAGCCGAACCGGGACAAGTATCTATGGCTACACCTTC.

This clone was seen just once. The chain uses TRBV30 and TRBJ1-1; D call uncertain. In germline, CDR1 is GTSNPN, CDR2 SVGIG (reference sequence). The CDR3 extends over 15 amino acids. V lost 4 bases, J lost 0 bases, and 15 bases lay in between. For the CDR3, the DNA is TGTGCCTGGACCAAACCTCGGTACTTGAACACTGAAGCTTTCTTT. Amino acids: CAWTKPRYLNTEAFF. The full variable domain, completed using reference TRBV30 and TRBJ1-1, is SQTIHQWPATLVQPVGSPLSLECTVEGTSNPNLYWYRQAAGRGLQLLFYSVGIGQISSEVPQNLSASRPQDRQFILSSKKLLLSDSGFYLCAWTKPRYLNTEAFFGQGTRLTVV.

The V gene is TRBV13, the J gene TRBJ2-1; TRBD2 matches at 9 bases. The germline CDR1 and CDR2 sequences are PRHDT and FYEKMQ (reference sequence). V lost 1 base and J lost 9; bases outside the gene matches: 7. The CDR3 is 15 residues long. The CDR3: CASSLDSGSLGEQFF. The CDR3 region has the DNA TGTGCCAGCAGCTTAGATAGCGGGAGTTTAGGTGAGCAGTTCTTC.

The chain links TRBV15 to TRBJ2-4; TRBD2 matches at 11 bases. In germline, CDR1 is LNHNV, CDR2 YYDKDF (reference sequence). V shed 6 bases and J 0 bases; nucleotides not matched to a gene: 1. The CDR3 loop spans 15 amino acids. The CDR3 DNA reads as TGTGCCACCAGAGGACTAGCGGGAGCCAAAAACATTCAGTACTTC. This encodes CATRGLAGAKNIQYF.

The chain carries TRBV7-9 and TRBJ2-3, with 12 bases identical to TRBD2. The J segment lost 5 bases and the V segment lost 5 bases, leaving 11 bases of the junction unmatched. The germline V gene encodes CDR1 SEHNR and CDR2 FQNEAQ (reference sequence). CDR3 length: 17 amino acids. CDR3: CASSLPRLAGEGDTQYF. CDR3 bases: TGTGCCAGCAGCCTGCCTAGACTAGCGGGAGAAGGAGATACGCAGTATTTT.

This chain connects TRBV7-9 to TRBJ2-7; 7 nucleotides match TRBD1. Germline CDR1 reads SEHNR; CDR2 reads FQNEAQ (reference sequence). The CDR3 has 14 amino acids. V trimming: 3 bases; J trimming: 0 bases; junction bases outside the gene matches: 2. The CDR3 loop reads CASSLGDSSYEQYF. The CDR3 DNA reads TGTGCCAGCAGCTTGGGGGACAGCTCCTACGAGCAGTACTTC. Variable domain in full (rest from reference TRBV7-9 and TRBJ2-7): DTGVSQNPRHKITKRGQNVTFRCDPISEHNRLYWYRQTLGQGPEFLTYFQNEAQLEKSRLLSDRFSAERPKGSFSTLEIQRTEQGDSAMYLCASSLGDSSYEQYFGPGTRLTVT.

This clone was observed a single time. The chain carries TRBV10-3 and TRBJ2-2; 9 bases align to TRBD2. V was clipped by 3 bases and J by 6 bases; unmatched bases: 14. The CDR3 runs to 18 residues. The V gene's germline CDR1 is ENHRY and CDR2 SYGVKD. The CDR3 reads CAISENIASGVNAGELFF. DNA of the CDR3: TGTGCCATCAGTGAAAATATAGCTAGCGGGGTGAATGCCGGGGAGCTGTTTTTT.

The chain is built from TRBV5-1 and TRBJ2-7; 11 bases line up with TRBD1. The CDR3 covers 14 residues. The junction had 4 bases not matched to a gene; V was cut back by 4 bases and J by 4 bases. Germline lookup yields CDR1 SGHRS and CDR2 YFSETQ. The CDR3 loop is CASSHGQGAYEQYF. The CDR3 DNA reads as TGCGCCAGCAGCCACGGACAGGGGGCATACGAGCAGTACTTC.

The chain employs TRBV30 and TRBJ2-7; D might be TRBD2 (6 bases). The CDR3 contains 13 residues. CDR1 is GTSNPN and CDR2 is SVGIG in the germline V gene (reference sequence). The ends were cut back, 0 bases at V and 3 bases at J, with 9 bases in the middle. The CDR3 sequence: CAWSVGSGYEQYF. CDR3 nucleotides: TGTGCCTGGAGTGTCGGTAGCGGCTACGAGCAGTACTTC.

V usage is TRBV9 and J usage is TRBJ2-5; D may be TRBD2 (6 bases). Germline V gene sequence: CDR1 SGDLS, CDR2 YYNGEE. The ends were cut back, 3 bases at V and 1 base at J, with 10 bases in the middle. The CDR3 is made up of 14 amino acids. CDR3 amino acids: CASSAGGSQETQYF. CDR3 nucleotides: TGTGCCAGCAGCGCCGGGGGATCCCAAGAGACCCAGTACTTC.

The genes are TRBV2 and TRBJ2-7; D not resolved. Trimming took 8 bases from V and 4 from J, leaving 9 bases between them. There are 11 residues in the CDR3. From germline, CDR1 is SNHLY and CDR2 FYNNEI. CDR3 sequence (DNA): TGTGCCAGCGCTACCCGATACGAGCAGTACTTC. It yields the protein CASATRYEQYF. The full variable domain, rest sourced from reference TRBV2 and TRBJ2-7, is EPEVTQTPSHQVTQMGQEVILRCVPISNHLYFYWYRQILGQKVEFLVSFYNNEISEKSEIFDDQFSVERPDGSNFTLKIRSTKLEDSAMYFCASATRYEQYFGPGTRLTVT.

This clone was observed a few times. CDR3 in amino acids: CASSLQGANYGYTF. The CDR3 DNA follows: TGTGCCAGCAGCCTACAGGGGGCTAACTATGGCTACACCTTC. The chain is built from TRBV5-4 and TRBJ1-2; 8 positions agree with TRBD1. Unmatched junction bases numbered 2, after V lost 4 bases and J lost 0 bases. Germline lookup yields CDR1 SGHNT and CDR2 YYREEE (reference sequence). This CDR3 contains 14 residues. Together with reference TRBV5-4 and TRBJ1-2, the CDR3 gives the full variable domain: ETGVTQSPTHLIKTRGQQVTLRCSSQSGHNTVSWYQQALGQGPQFIFQYYREEENGRGNFPPRFSGLQFPNYSSELNVNALELDDSALYLCASSLQGANYGYTFGSGTRLTVV.

The genes are TRBV24-1 and TRBJ2-7; possible D gene TRBD1, 5 bases. Trimming pared 2 bases from V and 2 bases from J, leaving 15 bases between. Germline assignment: CDR1 KGHDR and CDR2 SFDVKD. CDR3 length: 16 amino acids. CDR3 in DNA: TGTGCCACCAGTGATTCAGGGTTTGGGGCCCCCTACGAGCAGTACTTC. Protein product: CATSDSGFGAPYEQYF.

The genes are TRBV7-6 and TRBJ2-1; 7 bases are shared with TRBD2. The CDR3 has 16 amino acids. J was trimmed by 8 bases and V by 0 bases; bases with no gene match: 10. Germline V gene lookup returns CDR1 SGHVS and CDR2 FNYEAQ. The CDR3 protein is CASSLARTRGFDEQFF. CDR3 DNA sequence: TGTGCCAGCAGCTTAGCCCGGACTAGAGGCTTCGATGAGCAGTTCTTC.

This clone was counted a few times. The V call is TRBV7-3, the J call TRBJ1-1, with a possible D match to TRBD1 (5 bases). The CDR3 totals 13 residues. Deletions cut 6 bases from V and 4 bases from J, with 12 bases between. The germline V gene encodes CDR1 SGHTA and CDR2 FQGTGA. For the CDR3, the DNA is TGTGCCAGCAGTTATACAGGCATCACTGAAGCTTTCTTT. This gives the protein CASSYTGITEAFF.

This clone was seen only a few times. The chain employs TRBV20-1 and TRBJ2-7; weak D call: TRBD1 (6 bases). Trimming removed 3 bases at V and 7 bases at J, with 10 bases between. Germline loops: CDR1 DFQATT, CDR2 SNEGSKA (reference sequence). The CDR3 has 11 residues. The CDR3 coding sequence is TGCAGTGCTAGTCTTAGGGGGGAGCAGTACTTC. Amino acid sequence: CSASLRGEQYF.

The CDR3 loop is CSVRWTDSYGYTF. CDR3 sequence (DNA): TGCAGCGTTCGCTGGACTGATTCCTATGGCTACACCTTC. V is TRBV29-1 and J is TRBJ1-2; D gene ambiguous. This CDR3 is built from 13 residues. Germline V lookup: CDR1 SQVTM, CDR2 ANQGSEA. V was clipped by 5 bases and J by 4 bases, with 14 bases between them.

This clone occurred once. This chain connects TRBV7-9 to TRBJ2-5; 7 nucleotides line up with TRBD2. CDR1 is SEHNR and CDR2 is FQNEAQ in the germline V gene (reference sequence). CDR3 length: 14 amino acids. Germline trimming cut 0 bases from V and 3 bases from J; bases unmatched to any gene: 1. CDR3 nucleotide sequence: TGTGCCAGCAGCTTAGCGGGAGGGAAAGAGACCCAGTACTTC. This encodes CASSLAGGKETQYF.

This clone was counted a single time. The rearrangement uses TRBV4-2 and TRBJ2-7; 9 bases match TRBD2. The CDR3 contains 16 residues. V shed 0 bases and J 1 base; nucleotides not matched to a gene: 4. The germline V gene encodes CDR1 LGHNA and CDR2 YNFKEQ. The CDR3 loop reads CASSQEGLAGSYEQYF. In DNA, the CDR3 is TGTGCCAGCAGCCAAGAGGGTCTAGCGGGATCCTACGAGCAGTACTTC.

This clone was counted between two and nine times. The chain employs TRBV4-1 and TRBJ1-6, with D perhaps matching TRBD1 (6 bases). CDR1 and CDR2 from the germline V gene are MGHRA and YSYEKL. Trimming left V 0 bases short and J 7 bases short, with 13 bases between. The CDR3 covers 16 residues. The CDR3 DNA follows: TGCGCCAGCAGCCAAGAATCCGGGACAAGGAATTCACCCCTCCACTTT. This gives the protein CASSQESGTRNSPLHF.

The V and J genes are TRBV24-1 and TRBJ2-3; weak D call: TRBD2 (5 bases). The ends were cut back, 9 bases at V and 2 bases at J, with 14 bases in the middle. The V gene's germline CDR1 is KGHDR and CDR2 SFDVKD. The CDR3 has 14 amino acids. CDR3 DNA sequence: TGTGCCACCGGCCAGTGGAGGTACACAGATACGCAGTATTTT. Amino acid sequence: CATGQWRYTDTQYF.

This clone was counted a few times. The chain couples TRBV30 to TRBJ1-5; no firm D call. With 1 base removed from V and 4 bases from J, the gap between germline ends came to 14 bases. Germline-derived CDR1 and CDR2 are GTSNPN and SVGIG (reference sequence). This CDR3 spans 15 amino acids. The CDR3: CAWSAPRFLNQPQHF. The CDR3 DNA sequence: TGTGCCTGGAGTGCCCCACGGTTTTTGAATCAGCCCCAGCATTTT.

The V and J genes are TRBV19 and TRBJ2-7, with TRBD2 matching over 11 bases. This CDR3 has 16 residues. V lost 5 bases to trimming and J lost 2 bases; unmatched junction nucleotides: 8. Looked up from germline, CDR1 is LNHDA and CDR2 is SQIVND (reference sequence). The CDR3 loop is CASSSAGTSGTYEQYF. As DNA, the CDR3 is TGTGCCAGTAGTTCCGCAGGGACTAGCGGTACCTACGAGCAGTACTTC.

The rearrangement links TRBV7-9 to TRBJ2-1, with 10 bases identical to TRBD2. Per the germline V gene, CDR1 is SEHNR and CDR2 is FQNEAQ (reference sequence). This CDR3 is 16 amino acids long. V lost 5 bases to trimming and J lost 5 bases; unmatched junction nucleotides: 9. CDR3 nucleotide sequence: TGTGCCAGCAGCACCAAGCGGGAGGGGCCTGACAATGAGCAGTTCTTC. Protein sequence: CASSTKREGPDNEQFF.